This TCR beta chain was identified in a study of blood T cell repertoires in COVID-19 (dated by TCRdb to the early 2020s). As for the study more broadly: Samples covering the acute and convalescent phases of COVID-19 were provided by collaborators in the United States, Italy and Spain. The material from the prospective study consisted of cDNA or gDNA derived from T cells, B-cell-depleted T cells, or PBMCs. Subjects who had been exposed to COVID-19, were actively infected with it, or had recovered from it provided the deeply sampled blood TCRbeta repertoires that made up the dataset. The repertoires were released in a freely available public database intended as a resource for research on the immune response to SARS-CoV-2. The samples were drawn from the first 160 participants of the ongoing ImmuneRACE study and from 1,200 or so subjects provided by 6 global collaborators. Nearly every sample came with metadata listing a de-identified subject ID, COVID-19 status, age in years and sex. Where available, HLA class I and class II types were taken from metadata supplied by the sample provider and were not determined by assay-based typing. Overall results and qualifications from the work: The amount of clinical and demographic metadata varied by source and participant and was provided uncurated.

The collaborating institutions used their own protocols to collect whole blood in K2EDTA tubes. Collaborator samples were shipped for TCRbeta analysis as frozen whole blood, isolated PBMCs, or DNA extracted from either sample type. The CDR1 and CDR2 encoded by the germline V gene are MNHEY and SVGEGT. The CDR3 has 15 amino acids, counting the end cysteine and phenylalanine. Of the read, only the CDR3 DNA is kept; its 45 bases are in frame from base 1. Trimming accounts for 6 bases at V and 2 bases at J, while the number of junction bases matched to no gene is 8. In the case of this clone: Its target antigen remains unknown. The input lacks base qualities; no much larger clone sits a single base away.

TCRbeta CDR3 regions were amplified from genomic DNA using the immunoSEQ Assay, a bias-controlled multiplex PCR. The study's processing was this. The number of nucleated cells in each sample was estimated by amplification of reference gene primers within the assay. To quantify the absolute abundance of each unique TCRbeta CDR3 rearrangement, sequence reads were collapsed and filtered. For each sample, productive Simpson clonality was calculated as the square root of Simpson's diversity index over productive rearrangements. As stored in TCRdb, this immuneACCESS dataset retains in-frame rearrangements with V and J assigned. A fraction of the clones does not appear; measured against another copy, unresolved V genes explain less than half of the discrepancy, and the remainder lacks a known reason. Clonal size and the V and J genes are those of that table, whereas D and trimming came from the DNA. This sample comprises around 160,000 clones, about 85% of them detected only once. The ten largest make up about 3.1% of the sample.

The sequence was obtained from a middle-aged woman with active or convalescent COVID-19. The chain joins TRBV6-2 or TRBV6-3 to TRBJ2-7, with 9 junctional bases fitting TRBD2. The sample taken for sequencing was peripheral blood. The DNA sequence is as follows: TGTGCCAGCAGCCCGAGCGGGAGGCCCCCCTACGAGCAGTACTTC. Its coded protein is CASSPSGRPPYEQYF.